Included here is one TCR beta chain sequence, with context. V was trimmed by 4 bases and J by 6 bases, leaving 12 bases between them. The CDR3 is 13 residues long. Germline CDR1 is LGHNA and CDR2 is YNFKEQ. These data are taken from a study of control samples from healthy donors and cancer patients. Generated by immunoSEQ multiplex PCR, the TCRdb table keeps only in-frame clones and is missing some. The sample lists approximately 60,000 clones, approximately 90% occurring once. The V gene is TRBV4-2, the J gene TRBJ1-1, with D uncertain. The source of this sequence is a young man with colorectal cancer. Sequencing was done on a sample of PBMCs. The CDR3 loop is CASSRSRAPEAFF. The CDR3 coding sequence is TGTGCCAGCAGCCGCTCCCGGGCCCCTGAAGCTTTCTTT.